Detailed here is one T cell receptor beta chain. Its matching antigen is unknown. The data derive from a study of beta chain features in type 1 diabetes. The study's findings and limits: Within each of all four CD4+ subsets, Type 1 diabetes patients had TCRB CDR3s that were moderately but significantly shorter.

Expressed TCRB transcripts were sequenced because the entire RNA isolate underwent reverse transcription. Libraries were prepared by immunoSEQ multiplex PCR; TCRdb keeps only in-frame clonotypes and omits some of them. The table lists 330,000 or so clones, around 12% of them singletons. CDR3 length equals 14 residues. The V and J ends lost 8 bases and 1 base respectively, with 14 bases between them. The germline V gene has CDR1 LNHDA and CDR2 SQIVND (reference sequence). The receptor's source is a woman between 18 and 29 years old with type 1 diabetes. The V and J genes are TRBV19 and TRBJ1-1, with D maybe TRBD1 (6 bases). The sample was naive CD4+ T cells from blood. The CDR3, as DNA: TGTGCCAGTGCCGGGACACCGTCGAACACTGAAGCTTTCTTT. It is translated as CASAGTPSNTEAFF.